These 28 T cell receptor beta chains came from one sample sequenced in a study of control samples from healthy donors and cancer patients. Profiling relied on immunoSEQ multiplex PCR, and the TCRdb table lists in-frame clones only, not all of them. Of about 96,000 clones in the sample, 90% to 95% were seen once. Sequencing used blood. These TCRs come from a man between 18 and 35 years old in good health.

The chain links TRBV14 to TRBJ1-2, with TRBD1 as a possible D gene (5 bases). CDR1 is SGHDN, CDR2 FVKESK, per germline. The CDR3 runs 15 residues. V lost 5 bases, J lost 5 bases, and 18 bases lay in between. Here the CDR3 reads CASSTLEGVKYGYTF. The CDR3 DNA reads TGTGCCAGCAGCACTCTCGAAGGGGTAAAATATGGCTACACCTTC.

The rearrangement uses TRBV24-1 and TRBJ2-1; 13 nucleotides agree with TRBD2. Germline values: CDR1 KGHDR, CDR2 SFDVKD. This CDR3 comprises 17 residues. The trim removed 2 bases at V and 9 bases at J, leaving 9 bases unmatched. CDR3 coding DNA: TGTGCCACCAGTGATTCGGGACTAGCGGGGAGGCAGGGTGAGCAGTTCTTC. Its translation: CATSDSGLAGRQGEQFF.

The CDR3 coding sequence is TGTGCCAGCAAAACTTGGGACACTGAAGCTTTCTTT. It translates to CASKTWDTEAFF. The chain couples TRBV3-1 (or the pseudogene TRBV3-2) to TRBJ1-1; D call uncertain. Germline-derived CDR1 and CDR2 are LGHDT and YNNKEL (reference sequence). V was pared by 7 bases and J by 3 bases, with 9 bases between. The CDR3 is made up of 12 amino acids.

The chain recombines TRBV3-1 (or the pseudogene TRBV3-2) with TRBJ2-7; 11 bases map to TRBD2. V was pared by 3 bases and J by 0 bases, with 13 bases of the junction left unmatched. The CDR3 covers 19 residues. The germline CDR1 and CDR2 sequences are LGHDT and YNNKEL (reference sequence). The CDR3 loop reads CASSHWAPGLAAISYEQYF. The DNA of the CDR3 is TGTGCCAGCAGCCACTGGGCCCCGGGACTAGCGGCTATCTCCTACGAGCAGTACTTC.

The V call is TRBV27, the J call TRBJ1-1; no reliable D call. The CDR3 contains 13 residues. Trimming removed 3 bases at V and 1 base at J, with 6 bases between. Germline V gives CDR1 MNHEY, CDR2 SMNVEV (reference sequence). CDR3 loop: CASSFRSNTEAFF. In DNA, the CDR3 is TGTGCCAGCAGTTTCCGTTCGAACACTGAAGCTTTCTTT.

This sequence joins TRBV6-5 and TRBJ2-7; unclear D gene. V was trimmed by 6 bases and J by 0 bases, leaving 9 bases between them. The CDR3 is made up of 13 amino acids. CDR1 MNHEY and CDR2 SVGAGI come from the germline V gene. The CDR3 region has the DNA TGTGCCAGCAGAGAGTCGAGCTCCTACGAGCAGTACTTC. This translates into CASRESSSYEQYF.

V is TRBV30 and J is TRBJ1-3; D is unresolved. From germline, CDR1 is GTSNPN and CDR2 SVGIG (reference sequence). V dropped 5 bases and J dropped 0 bases, with 8 bases sitting between them. This CDR3 region has 13 residues. The CDR3 sequence: CAWGVSSGNTIYF. CDR3 DNA: TGTGCCTGGGGAGTAAGCTCTGGAAACACCATATATTTT.

V gene TRBV9 combines with J gene TRBJ2-7, with 9 bases identical to TRBD1. V trimming: 5 bases; J trimming: 2 bases; junction bases outside the gene matches: 5. Germline lookup yields CDR1 SGDLS and CDR2 YYNGEE. The CDR3 runs 14 residues. For the CDR3, the DNA is TGTGCCAGCAGTCTGGGGACAGGGACCTACGAGCAGTACTTC. Translated, it gives CASSLGTGTYEQYF.

The chain joins TRBV6-4 to TRBJ1-1; 7 bases are a match to TRBD1. The CDR3 is 13 amino acids. Trimming took 6 bases from V and 1 from J; bases not matched to a gene: 2. CDR1 MRHNA and CDR2 SNTAGT come from the germline V gene. Here the CDR3 reads CASRDRENTEAFF. The DNA for the CDR3 is TGTGCCAGCAGAGACAGGGAGAACACTGAAGCTTTCTTT.

This sequence joins TRBV18 and TRBJ1-1; tentatively, D is TRBD1 (5 bases). V was shortened by 6 bases and J by 4 bases, with 18 bases between the two germline ends. Germline V gives CDR1 KGHSH, CDR2 LQKENI. This CDR3 spans 15 amino acids. CDR3 protein: CASSPGTSTPTEAFF. The CDR3 DNA reads TGTGCCAGCTCCCCTGGGACTTCCACCCCCACTGAAGCTTTCTTT. Based on the CDR3 plus reference TRBV18 and TRBJ1-1, the full variable domain is NAGVMQNPRHLVRRRGQEARLRCSPMKGHSHVYWYRQLPEEGLKFMVYLQKENIIDESGMPKERFSAEFPKEGPSILRIQQVVRGDSAAYFCASSPGTSTPTEAFFGQGTRLTVV.

The V gene is TRBV11-3, the J gene TRBJ2-6; D is undetermined. This CDR3 is 16 amino acids long. Germline loops: CDR1 SGHNT, CDR2 YENEEA. Deletions cut 1 base from V and 1 base from J, with 8 bases between. DNA for the CDR3: TGTGCCAGCAGCTTAGCTTACGCGTCTGGGGCCAACGTCCTGACTTTC. It yields the protein CASSLAYASGANVLTF.

In DNA, the CDR3 is TGTGCCAGCAGTTACGGGCAGGGGCCCTCGGAGACCCAGTACTTC. This encodes CASSYGQGPSETQYF. The V and J genes are TRBV6-5 and TRBJ2-5; TRBD1 might be the D (6 bases). The CDR3 covers 15 residues. Trimming took 2 bases from V and 5 from J, leaving 15 bases between them. CDR1 and CDR2 from the germline V gene are MNHEY and SVGAGI.

This chain connects TRBV29-1 to TRBJ2-6; 10 nucleotides match TRBD1. CDR1 SQVTM and CDR2 ANQGSEA come from the germline V gene. With V trimmed by 4 bases and J by 0 bases, 0 bases remained unmatched. This CDR3 has 15 residues. The CDR3 DNA follows: TGCAGCGTTGGGGACAGGGGCTCTGGGGCCAACGTCCTGACTTTC. Encoded protein: CSVGDRGSGANVLTF.

V gene TRBV9 combines with J gene TRBJ2-1; TRBD2 matches 9 bases. Trimming cost V 5 bases and J 7 bases; bases outside gene matches: 4. This CDR3 has 13 amino acids. Germline loops: CDR1 SGDLS, CDR2 YYNGEE. The CDR3 spells CASSSGGRNEQFF. In DNA, the CDR3 is TGTGCCAGCAGTAGCGGGGGACGAAATGAGCAGTTCTTC.

The V call is TRBV12-3 or TRBV12-4, the J call TRBJ1-1; 7 positions match TRBD1. After removal of 6 bases from V and 4 bases from J, the junction contained 5 bases not matched to a gene. CDR3 length: 13 residues. The CDR3 spells CASSSNRGTEAFF. Written as DNA, the CDR3 is TGTGCCAGCAGCTCTAACAGGGGCACTGAAGCTTTCTTT.

The DNA for the CDR3 is TGTGCCAGCAGTTTATACGGGGATCAGCCCCAGCATTTT. Encoded protein: CASSLYGDQPQHF. The V and J genes are TRBV27 and TRBJ1-5; D gene uncertain. V lost 1 base to trimming and J lost 5 bases, with 6 bases between them. The CDR3 consists of 13 residues. Germline V lookup: CDR1 MNHEY, CDR2 SMNVEV (reference sequence).

The rearrangement uses TRBV6-5 and TRBJ1-4; tentative D call: TRBD1 (6 bases). Germline CDR1 and CDR2: MNHEY and SVGAGI. The V end lost 5 bases, the J end lost 8 bases, and 18 bases lay between the germline ends. The CDR3 has 15 residues. The CDR3 loop is CASSTLGGRREKLFF. The CDR3 DNA is TGTGCCAGCAGTACCCTCGGGGGGCGTCGGGAAAAACTGTTTTTT.

This clone was counted once. The rearrangement uses TRBV4-2 and TRBJ2-5; tentatively, D is TRBD2 (6 bases). Germline V lookup: CDR1 LGHNA, CDR2 YNFKEQ. V lost 0 bases and J 5 bases, leaving 10 bases between the germline ends. The CDR3 sequence is 14 residues long. CDR3 sequence (DNA): TGTGCCAGCAGCCAAGATAGCCGGGGGGAGACCCAGTACTTC. Translated: CASSQDSRGETQYF.

This chain uses TRBV11-2 with TRBJ1-5, with D possibly matching TRBD1 (5 bases). The CDR3 totals 13 residues. Germline V gene data show CDR1 as SGHAT and CDR2 as FQNNGV. Trimming took 3 bases from V and 8 from J, leaving 11 bases between them. The chain's CDR3 is CASSLAGGEPQHF. In DNA, the CDR3 is TGTGCCAGCAGCTTGGCGGGGGGGGAGCCCCAGCATTTT.

The CDR3 DNA reads as TGTGCCAGCAGCTTCCCTCTCAGTGAAGTTCTCCACTTT. Translating gives CASSFPLSEVLHF. This chain joins TRBV11-2 and TRBJ1-6, with D uncertain. CDR3 length: 13 residues. The V end lost 3 bases, the J end lost 16 bases, and 16 bases lay between the germline ends. From germline, CDR1 is SGHAT and CDR2 FQNNGV.

V gene TRBV2 combines with J gene TRBJ1-1; 8 nucleotides align to TRBD1. The CDR3 spans 14 residues. The V and J ends lost 5 bases and 4 bases, in that order; junction bases with no gene match: 6. Germline-derived CDR1 and CDR2 are SNHLY and FYNNEI. CDR3 region: CASSPQGDGTEAFF. The CDR3 DNA sequence: TGTGCCAGCAGTCCACAGGGGGACGGCACTGAAGCTTTCTTT.

The rearrangement links TRBV28 to TRBJ1-1; D gene uncertain. Per germline, CDR1 MDHEN and CDR2 SYDVKM. The CDR3 spans 12 residues. V was clipped by 3 bases and J by 8 bases, with 10 bases between them. The CDR3 sequence: CASSFDFEEAFF. The CDR3 DNA sequence: TGTGCCAGCAGTTTTGACTTTGAGGAAGCTTTCTTT.

The chain couples TRBV12-3 or TRBV12-4 to TRBJ1-1, with D hard to call. Trimming left V 3 bases short and J 1 base short, with 6 bases between. The CDR3 totals 13 residues. The CDR3 DNA reads TGTGCCAGCAGTTTCGCCCGGAACACTGAAGCTTTCTTT. This gives the protein CASSFARNTEAFF.

The J gene is TRBJ1-2, the V gene TRBV7-2, with unresolved D. Germline-derived CDR1 and CDR2 are SGHTA and FQGNSA. CDR3 length: 15 residues. Trimming stripped 1 base from V and 8 bases from J, with 17 bases between. CDR3 nucleotide sequence: TGTGCCAGCAGCTTAGACTTCCGGTCCGGTAGGGGCTACACCTTC. Translating gives CASSLDFRSGRGYTF.

CDR3 in DNA: TGCGCCAGCAGCTTCGGCCTTGGCTACACCTTC. Translated: CASSFGLGYTF. The rearrangement links TRBV5-1 to TRBJ1-2; D not resolved. The CDR3 covers 11 residues. The V gene's germline CDR1 is SGHRS and CDR2 YFSETQ. Trimming stripped 2 bases from V and 7 bases from J, with 6 bases between.

This clone has only one observation. The chain couples TRBV10-1 to TRBJ1-1; TRBD1 aligns across 7 bases. J lost 8 bases, V lost 7 bases, and 13 bases had no gene match. Germline V gives CDR1 WNHNN, CDR2 SYGVQD (reference sequence). The CDR3 length is 14 residues. Here the CDR3 reads CASIKSPRGKEAFF. CDR3 nucleotide sequence: TGCGCCAGCATCAAATCACCCAGGGGGAAAGAAGCTTTCTTT.

CDR3 nucleotide sequence: TGTGCCAGCAGTGACAAGGGAGGTGGCACCGGGGAGCTGTTTTTT. Protein: CASSDKGGGTGELFF. V usage is TRBV6-1 and J usage is TRBJ2-2; TRBD2 might be the D (6 bases). The V end lost 3 bases, the J end lost 4 bases, and 12 bases lay between the germline ends. The germline CDR1 and CDR2 sequences are MNHNS and SASEGT. The CDR3 sequence is 15 residues long.

The chain links TRBV27 to TRBJ2-1, with 10 bases fitting TRBD2. This CDR3 is built from 16 residues. The ends lost 6 bases at V and 3 bases at J; junction bases unmatched: 8. Looked up from germline, CDR1 is MNHEY and CDR2 is SMNVEV (reference sequence). The CDR3 sequence: CASRLSGGAIYNEQFF. For the CDR3, the DNA is TGTGCCAGCAGACTAAGCGGGGGGGCAATCTACAATGAGCAGTTCTTC.